The clone carrying this TCR beta chain was counted a few times. V gave up 5 bases and J gave up 3 bases; unmatched junction bases: 9. Germline V gene data show CDR1 as MDHEN and CDR2 as SYDVKM. This CDR3 comprises 16 residues. TCRdb keeps only in-frame clones here, not all; method: immunoSEQ multiplex PCR. The sample has under 35,000 clones; approximately 82% are singletons. This sample stems from a study of regulatory dendritic cells for organ transplantation. The sequenced sample was naive CD8+ T cells from blood. Regarding subset: CD45RA+ naive T cells. This TCR derives from a human donor in good health. V usage is TRBV28 and J usage is TRBJ2-1; 8 nucleotides match TRBD1. The CDR3 protein is CASSPRDRIFYNEQFF. As DNA, the CDR3 is TGTGCCAGCAGTCCCCGGGACAGGATATTCTACAATGAGCAGTTCTTC.